These 7 T cell receptor beta chains were all obtained from the same sample, sequenced in a study of shared clonotypes between healthy human individuals. Only in-frame clones appear in the TCRdb table, and some are missing; sequencing was by immunoSEQ multiplex PCR. This table has some 2,100,000 clones, approximately 95% appearing once. The material sequenced was naive CD4+ T cells sorted from blood. Stated subset: CD45RA+ positively selected. The receptors derive from a man younger than 35 in good health.

J is TRBJ1-2 and V is TRBV10-3; 8 bases fit TRBD1. Unmatched junction bases numbered 8, after V lost 7 bases and J lost 4 bases. The germline V gene has CDR1 ENHRY and CDR2 SYGVKD. CDR3 length: 14 residues. The CDR3: CAIMGAGQVYGYTF. DNA for the CDR3: TGTGCCATCATGGGGGCGGGACAGGTCTATGGCTACACCTTC.

The chain uses TRBV4-3 and TRBJ2-7; D call uncertain. There are 16 residues in the CDR3. Trimming removed 0 bases from V and 2 bases from J, with 14 bases in between. Germline V gives CDR1 LGHNA, CDR2 YSLEER. The chain's CDR3 is CASSQEPSSAAYEQYF. In DNA, the CDR3 is TGCGCCAGCAGCCAAGAGCCCAGCAGTGCGGCCTACGAGCAGTACTTC.

The chain has TRBV7-2 and TRBJ1-1; 7 nucleotides align to TRBD1. This CDR3 spans 14 amino acids. Trimming at V came to 5 bases and at J to 2 bases, leaving 5 bases not matched to a gene. Germline loops: CDR1 SGHTA, CDR2 FQGNSA. CDR3 sequence (DNA): TGTGCCAGCAGCCTGCCAGGGGGTAACACTGAAGCTTTCTTT. Translated: CASSLPGGNTEAFF.

The chain recombines TRBV2 with TRBJ2-7; 9 bases match TRBD1. The CDR3 totals 15 residues. The germline gives CDR1 SNHLY, CDR2 FYNNEI. V trimming: 1 base; J trimming: 3 bases; junction bases outside the gene matches: 4. In nucleotides, the CDR3 is TGTGCCAGCAGTGAAGAAGGGACAGGGCGCTACGAGCAGTACTTC. Translation gives CASSEEGTGRYEQYF.

The chain recombines TRBV30 with TRBJ1-1, with D perhaps TRBD1 (5 bases). Trimming removed 2 bases from V and 6 bases from J, with 19 bases in between. The CDR3 runs 15 residues. Germline V CDR1 and CDR2: GTSNPN, SVGIG (reference sequence). Here the CDR3 reads CAWSPQGTPAAEAFF. Written as DNA, the CDR3 is TGTGCCTGGAGTCCCCAAGGGACTCCAGCCGCTGAAGCTTTCTTT.

The V and J genes are TRBV6-4 and TRBJ2-6, with D hard to call. The CDR3 consists of 13 residues. Deletions cut 3 bases from V and 4 bases from J, with 4 bases between. The germline V gene has CDR1 MRHNA and CDR2 SNTAGT. For the CDR3, the DNA is TGTGCCAGCAGTGAGTCAGGGGCCAACGTCCTGACTTTC. Encoded protein: CASSESGANVLTF.

As to this clone: Other DNA sequences in the same sample also yield this CDR3. The J gene is TRBJ2-7, the V gene TRBV19; weak D call: TRBD2 (5 bases). V shed 0 bases and J shed 2 bases, with 11 bases lying between them. Germline V gene sequence: CDR1 LNHDA, CDR2 SQIVND (reference sequence). The CDR3 spans 15 residues. In DNA, the CDR3 is TGTGCCAGTAGTATAGACTTGGTCGGGACCTACGAGCAGTACTTC. Translating it yields CASSIDLVGTYEQYF.